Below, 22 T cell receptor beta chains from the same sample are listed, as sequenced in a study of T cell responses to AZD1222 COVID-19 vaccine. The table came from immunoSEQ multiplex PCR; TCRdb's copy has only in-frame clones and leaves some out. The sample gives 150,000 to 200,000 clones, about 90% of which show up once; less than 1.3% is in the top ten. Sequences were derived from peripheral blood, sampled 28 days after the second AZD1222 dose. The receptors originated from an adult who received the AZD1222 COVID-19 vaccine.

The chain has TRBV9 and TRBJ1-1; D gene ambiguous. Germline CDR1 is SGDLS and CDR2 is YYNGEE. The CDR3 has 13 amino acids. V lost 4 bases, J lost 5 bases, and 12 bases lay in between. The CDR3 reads CASSPPLGTEAFF. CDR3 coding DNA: TGTGCCAGCAGCCCACCCCTCGGGACTGAAGCTTTCTTT.

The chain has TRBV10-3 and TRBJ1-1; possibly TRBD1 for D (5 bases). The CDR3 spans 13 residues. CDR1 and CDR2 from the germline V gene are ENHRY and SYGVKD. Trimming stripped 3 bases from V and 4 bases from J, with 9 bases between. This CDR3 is CAISERGLTEAFF. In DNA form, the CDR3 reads TGTGCCATCAGTGAAAGGGGCCTCACTGAAGCTTTCTTT.

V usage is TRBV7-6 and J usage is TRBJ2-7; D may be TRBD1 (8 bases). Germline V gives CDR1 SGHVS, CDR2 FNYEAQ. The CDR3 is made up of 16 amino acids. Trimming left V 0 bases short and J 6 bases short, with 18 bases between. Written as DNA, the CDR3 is TGTGCCAGCAGCTTAGCGTTTGAGGACAGGGAGGGCGAGCAGTACTTC. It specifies CASSLAFEDREGEQYF.

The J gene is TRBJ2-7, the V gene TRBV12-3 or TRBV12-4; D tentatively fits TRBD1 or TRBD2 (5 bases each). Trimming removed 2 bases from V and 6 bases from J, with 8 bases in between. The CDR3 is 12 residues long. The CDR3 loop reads CASSLLGTEQYF. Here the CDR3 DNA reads TGTGCCAGCAGTTTACTGGGGACCGAGCAGTACTTC.

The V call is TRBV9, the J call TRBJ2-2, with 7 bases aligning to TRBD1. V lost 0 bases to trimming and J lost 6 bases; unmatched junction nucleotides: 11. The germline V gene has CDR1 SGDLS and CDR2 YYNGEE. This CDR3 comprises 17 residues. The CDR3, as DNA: TGTGCCAGCAGCGTAGAGGCGCGACAGGGCTTGCCCGGGGAGCTGTTTTTT. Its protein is CASSVEARQGLPGELFF.

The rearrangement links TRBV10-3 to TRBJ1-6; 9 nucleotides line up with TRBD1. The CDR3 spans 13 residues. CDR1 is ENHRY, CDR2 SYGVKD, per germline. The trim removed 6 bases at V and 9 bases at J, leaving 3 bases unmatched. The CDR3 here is CAIRGQGFSPLHF. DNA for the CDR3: TGTGCCATCAGAGGACAGGGGTTTTCACCCCTCCACTTT.

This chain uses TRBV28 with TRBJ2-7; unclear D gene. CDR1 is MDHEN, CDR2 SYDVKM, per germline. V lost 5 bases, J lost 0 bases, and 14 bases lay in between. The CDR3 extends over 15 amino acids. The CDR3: CASSEGSPSSYEQYF. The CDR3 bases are TGTGCCAGCAGTGAAGGGTCCCCGTCCTCCTACGAGCAGTACTTC.

The CDR3 coding sequence is TGTGCCAGTAGTATGGCAGGGTTGGGTGAAAAACTGTTTTTT. It translates to CASSMAGLGEKLFF. The chain combines TRBV19 with TRBJ1-4; maybe TRBD1 (5 bases). Per germline, CDR1 LNHDA and CDR2 SQIVND (reference sequence). Trimming cost V 3 bases and J 7 bases, with 12 bases left between them. This CDR3 region has 14 residues.

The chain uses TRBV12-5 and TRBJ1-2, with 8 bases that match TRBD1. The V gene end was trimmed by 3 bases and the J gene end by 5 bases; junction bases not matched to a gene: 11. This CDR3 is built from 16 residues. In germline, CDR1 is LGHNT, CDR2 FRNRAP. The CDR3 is CASGFYPGTGPYGYTF. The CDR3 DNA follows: TGTGCTAGTGGTTTCTACCCCGGGACAGGCCCGTATGGCTACACCTTC.

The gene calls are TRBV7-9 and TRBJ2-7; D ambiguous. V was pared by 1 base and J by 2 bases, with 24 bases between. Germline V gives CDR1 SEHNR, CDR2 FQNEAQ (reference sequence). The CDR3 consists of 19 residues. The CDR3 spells CASSLGGGRVALKTYEQYF. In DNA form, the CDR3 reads TGTGCCAGCAGCTTAGGGGGTGGCAGAGTAGCCCTAAAGACCTACGAGCAGTACTTC.

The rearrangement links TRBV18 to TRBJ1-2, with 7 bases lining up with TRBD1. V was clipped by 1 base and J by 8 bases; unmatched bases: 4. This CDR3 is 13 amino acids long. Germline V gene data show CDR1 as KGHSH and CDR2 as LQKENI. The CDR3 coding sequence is TGTGCCAGCTCACCACAGGGGGCGGAGGGCTACACCTTC. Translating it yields CASSPQGAEGYTF. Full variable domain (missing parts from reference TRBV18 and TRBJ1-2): NAGVMQNPRHLVRRRGQEARLRCSPMKGHSHVYWYRQLPEEGLKFMVYLQKENIIDESGMPKERFSAEFPKEGPSILRIQQVVRGDSAAYFCASSPQGAEGYTFGSGTRLTVV.

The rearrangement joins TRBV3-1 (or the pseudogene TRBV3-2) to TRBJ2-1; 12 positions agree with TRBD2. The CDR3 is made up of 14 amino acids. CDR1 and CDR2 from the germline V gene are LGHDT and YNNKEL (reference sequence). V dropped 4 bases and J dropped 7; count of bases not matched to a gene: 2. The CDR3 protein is CASSLLAGGNEQFF. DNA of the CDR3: TGTGCCAGCAGCCTACTAGCGGGGGGTAATGAGCAGTTCTTC.

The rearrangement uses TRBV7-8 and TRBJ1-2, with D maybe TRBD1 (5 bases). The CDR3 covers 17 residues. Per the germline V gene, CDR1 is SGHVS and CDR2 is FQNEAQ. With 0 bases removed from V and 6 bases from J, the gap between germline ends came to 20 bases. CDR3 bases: TGTGCCAGCAGCTTAGCGGTGAGAAGGGGTGATTATGATGGCTACACCTTC. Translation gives CASSLAVRRGDYDGYTF.

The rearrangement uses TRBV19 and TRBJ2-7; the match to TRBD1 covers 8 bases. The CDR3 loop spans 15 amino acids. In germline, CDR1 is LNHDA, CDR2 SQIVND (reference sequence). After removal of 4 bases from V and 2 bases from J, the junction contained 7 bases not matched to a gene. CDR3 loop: CASSTDRDYTYEQYF. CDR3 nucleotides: TGTGCCAGTAGTACGGACAGGGATTACACCTACGAGCAGTACTTC.

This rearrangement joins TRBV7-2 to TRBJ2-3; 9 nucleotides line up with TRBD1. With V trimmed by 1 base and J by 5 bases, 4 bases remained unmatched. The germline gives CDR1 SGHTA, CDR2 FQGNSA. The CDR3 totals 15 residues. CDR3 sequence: CASSLGDRGGDTQYF. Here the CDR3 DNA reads TGTGCCAGCAGCTTAGGTGACAGGGGGGGAGATACGCAGTATTTT. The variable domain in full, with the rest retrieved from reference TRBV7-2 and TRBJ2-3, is GAGVSQSPSNKVTEKGKDVELRCDPISGHTALYWYRQSLGQGLEFLIYFQGNSAPDKSGLPSDRFSAERTGGSVSTLTIQRTQQEDSAVYLCASSLGDRGGDTQYFGPGTRLTVL.

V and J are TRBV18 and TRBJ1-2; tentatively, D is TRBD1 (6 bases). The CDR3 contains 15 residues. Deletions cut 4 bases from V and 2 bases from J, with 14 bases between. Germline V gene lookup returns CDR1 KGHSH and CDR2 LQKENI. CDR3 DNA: TGTGCCAGCTCACTAGGGGGACGGGCCAACTATGGCTACACCTTC. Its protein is CASSLGGRANYGYTF.

CDR3 region: CASTPAPFNYGYTF. CDR3 nucleotide sequence: TGTGCCAGTACCCCGGCTCCCTTTAACTATGGCTACACCTTC. This chain uses TRBV19 with TRBJ1-2, with D unresolved. The V end was cut by 7 bases, the J end by 1 base, with 13 bases between. Germline lookup yields CDR1 LNHDA and CDR2 SQIVND (reference sequence). The CDR3 consists of 14 residues.

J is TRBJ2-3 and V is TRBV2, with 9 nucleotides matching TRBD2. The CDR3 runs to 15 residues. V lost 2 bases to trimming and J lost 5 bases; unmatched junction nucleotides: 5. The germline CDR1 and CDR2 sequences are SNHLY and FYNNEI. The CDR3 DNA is TGTGCCAGCAGTGAACTAGCGGGGCGGATAGATACGCAGTATTTT. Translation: CASSELAGRIDTQYF. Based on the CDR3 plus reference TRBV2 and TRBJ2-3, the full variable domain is EPEVTQTPSHQVTQMGQEVILRCVPISNHLYFYWYRQILGQKVEFLVSFYNNEISEKSEIFDDQFSVERPDGSNFTLKIRSTKLEDSAMYFCASSELAGRIDTQYFGPGTRLTVL.

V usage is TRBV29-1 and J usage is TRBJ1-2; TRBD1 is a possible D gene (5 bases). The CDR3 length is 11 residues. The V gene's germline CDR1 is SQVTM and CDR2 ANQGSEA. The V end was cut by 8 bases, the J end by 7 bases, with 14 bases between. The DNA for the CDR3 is TGCAGCTTCTCTGTGGGGGGTGGCTACACCTTC. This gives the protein CSFSVGGGYTF.

CDR3 residues: CASSEFWGGAMFF. As DNA, the CDR3 is TGTGCCAGCAGTGAATTCTGGGGGGGCGCGATGTTTTTT. The genes are TRBV6-1 and TRBJ1-4; possible D gene TRBD1, 6 bases. The CDR3 covers 13 residues. The V end lost 2 bases, the J end lost 15 bases, and 16 bases lay between the germline ends. Looked up from germline, CDR1 is MNHNS and CDR2 is SASEGT.

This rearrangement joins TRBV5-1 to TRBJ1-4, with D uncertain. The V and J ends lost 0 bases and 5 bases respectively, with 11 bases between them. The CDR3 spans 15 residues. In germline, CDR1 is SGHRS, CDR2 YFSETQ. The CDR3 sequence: CASSLALQANEKLFF. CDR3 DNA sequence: TGCGCCAGCAGCTTGGCCCTGCAGGCAAATGAAAAACTGTTTTTT.

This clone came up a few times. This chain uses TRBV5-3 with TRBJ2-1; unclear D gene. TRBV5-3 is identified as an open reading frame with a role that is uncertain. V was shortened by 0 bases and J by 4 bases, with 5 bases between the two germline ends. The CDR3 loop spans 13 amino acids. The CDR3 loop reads CARSLVLYNEQFF. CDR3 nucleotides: TGTGCCAGAAGCTTGGTTCTATACAATGAGCAGTTCTTC.